These 18 T cell receptor beta chains were sequenced from one sample in a study of identical twins. TCRdb processed the 5' RACE reads anew with MiXCR; each CDR3 protein has one entry. The sample lists 450,000 to 650,000 distinct CDR3 sequences; around 15% were seen once. The data also belong to a second study, concerning yellow fever vaccine responses in identical twins.

Sequencing was performed on CD4+ T cells sorted from blood. These TCRs come from a woman aged 18 to 35 in good health.

This clonotype has only a few counts. This rearrangement joins TRBV20-1 to TRBJ2-7; 12 nucleotides line up with TRBD1. Germline V gene lookup returns CDR1 DFQATT and CDR2 SNEGSKA (reference sequence). V was pared by 6 bases and J by 5 bases, with 5 bases of the junction left unmatched. The CDR3 extends over 13 amino acids. The CDR3 is CSAEGQGANEQYV. For the CDR3, the DNA is TGCAGTGCAGAGGGACAGGGGGCTAACGAGCAGTACGTC.

This clonotype was counted only a few times. This rearrangement joins TRBV12-3 or TRBV12-4 to TRBJ2-1, with D perhaps matching TRBD2 (5 bases). The CDR3 is 12 residues long. Trimming left V 6 bases short and J 11 bases short, with 14 bases between. CDR3 loop: CASSSGRRKQFF. The CDR3 DNA sequence: TGTGCCAGCAGCAGCGGACGAAGAAAGCAGTTCTTC.

This rearrangement joins TRBV29-1 to TRBJ2-7; 12 nucleotides align to TRBD2. V lost 3 bases and J lost 4; bases outside the gene matches: 1. Germline V gene lookup returns CDR1 SQVTM and CDR2 ANQGSEA. The CDR3 is 13 residues long. CDR3 residues: CSVDGTSGYEQYF. In DNA, the CDR3 is TGCAGCGTTGATGGGACTAGCGGGTACGAGCAGTACTTC.

V gene TRBV20-1 combines with J gene TRBJ2-1; 10 nucleotides agree with TRBD2. The CDR3 length is 16 residues. Trimming cost V 1 base and J 3 bases; bases outside gene matches: 6. Germline assignment: CDR1 DFQATT and CDR2 SNEGSKA (reference sequence). CDR3 loop: CSARATAGGRYNEQFF. Here the CDR3 DNA reads TGCAGTGCTAGAGCGACAGCGGGGGGGCGCTACAATGAGCAGTTCTTC.

This chain joins TRBV5-1 and TRBJ2-1; TRBD2 aligns across 10 bases. Germline CDR1 SGHRS, CDR2 YFSETQ. The V segment lost 1 base and the J segment 5 bases; nucleotides outside the gene matches: 3. CDR3 length: 15 amino acids. For the CDR3, the DNA is TGCGCCAGCAGCTTGTCTAGCGGGAGCCACAATGAGCAGTTCTTC. This gives the protein CASSLSSGSHNEQFF.

This clonotype was recorded a few times. The chain has TRBV6-1 and TRBJ1-3; 7 bases agree with TRBD1. The CDR3 runs 15 residues. The germline CDR1 and CDR2 sequences are MNHNS and SASEGT. J lost 3 bases, V lost 6 bases, and 8 bases had no gene match. The CDR3 DNA reads TGTGCCAGCAGAATTACAGGGGACGGTGGAAACACCATATATTTT. It specifies CASRITGDGGNTIYF.

This sequence joins TRBV6-1 and TRBJ2-3, with 8 bases fitting TRBD2. Germline CDR1 and CDR2: MNHNS and SASEGT. CDR3 length equals 15 residues. J gave up 4 bases and V 8 bases, and 11 bases lay outside the gene matches. The CDR3 DNA sequence: TGTGCCAGCCTACTCCTCCGGGGGGGTTCAGATACGCAGTATTTT. Amino acids: CASLLLRGGSDTQYF.

This sequence joins TRBV12-3 or TRBV12-4 and TRBJ1-3; TRBD1 matches 7 bases. The J segment lost 4 bases and the V segment lost 3 bases, leaving 6 bases of the junction unmatched. The CDR3 sequence is 15 residues long. CDR3 in DNA: TGTGCCAGCAGTTTGGCAGTGACAGGGGGAAACACCATATATTTT. This translates into CASSLAVTGGNTIYF.

The chain uses TRBV20-1 and TRBJ1-2, with D possibly TRBD1 on 5 matching bases. The germline V gene has CDR1 DFQATT and CDR2 SNEGSKA (reference sequence). V was trimmed by 5 bases and J by 4 bases, leaving 14 bases between them. CDR3 length: 13 amino acids. This chain's CDR3 is CSAPFTQGYGYTF. CDR3 in DNA: TGCAGTGCTCCCTTCACCCAGGGCTATGGCTACACCTTC.

This clonotype was counted between two and nine times. The CDR3 region is CASSHDRTDYNSPLHF. Here the CDR3 DNA reads TGTGCCAGCAGCCACGACAGGACGGACTATAATTCACCCCTCCACTTT. V gene TRBV3-1 combines with J gene TRBJ1-6; D is perhaps TRBD1 (6 bases). CDR3 length: 16 residues. CDR1 is LGHDT and CDR2 is YNNKEL in the germline V gene (reference sequence). V was pared by 3 bases and J by 3 bases, with 12 bases between.

This clonotype was recorded many times. The chain couples TRBV12-3 or TRBV12-4 to TRBJ1-1; 9 nucleotides align to TRBD1. The CDR3 loop spans 15 amino acids. V shed 4 bases and J 5 bases; nucleotides not matched to a gene: 8. CDR3: CASSWNRGRRTEAFF. CDR3 coding DNA: TGTGCCAGCAGTTGGAACAGGGGGCGAAGGACTGAAGCTTTCTTT.

The chain joins TRBV7-8 to TRBJ2-1, with 7 bases matching TRBD1. V lost 4 bases to trimming and J lost 2 bases; unmatched junction nucleotides: 5. Germline CDR1 SGHVS, CDR2 FQNEAQ. The CDR3 covers 15 residues. The CDR3 DNA follows: TGTGCCAGCAGCTCGGACAGGATGACCTACAATGAGCAGTTCTTC. Encoded protein: CASSSDRMTYNEQFF. Variable domain in full (rest from reference TRBV7-8 and TRBJ2-1): GAGVSQSPRYKVAKRGQDVALRCDPISGHVSLFWYQQALGQGPEFLTYFQNEAQLDKSGLPSDRFFAERPEGSVSTLKIQRTQQEDSAVYLCASSSDRMTYNEQFFGPGTRLTVL.

This clonotype was observed a few times. The chain uses TRBV3-1 and TRBJ2-1, with D unresolved. CDR1 and CDR2 (germline): LGHDT, YNNKEL (reference sequence). The CDR3 length is 15 residues. Trimming shortened V by 6 bases and J by 5 bases, and 17 bases separated the two germline ends. The CDR3, as DNA: TGTGCCAGCAGTCAGGCGGCCAGGCTAGACAATGAGCAGTTCTTC. This sequence encodes CASSQAARLDNEQFF.

This chain uses TRBV20-1 with TRBJ2-5; possibly TRBD1 for D (6 bases). Germline-derived CDR1 and CDR2 are DFQATT and SNEGSKA (reference sequence). V was pared by 5 bases and J by 5 bases, with 21 bases between. This CDR3 is 15 amino acids long. Here the CDR3 reads CSAPEAGQLPETQYF. The CDR3, as DNA: TGCAGTGCTCCGGAAGCAGGACAGTTGCCGGAGACCCAGTACTTC.

This clonotype showed up just a few times. The germline gene is not matched at one end of the junction; a read error may be the cause. The chain has TRBV4-2 and TRBJ2-1, with D uncertain. There are 12 residues in the CDR3. The V gene's germline CDR1 is LGHNA and CDR2 YNFKEQ. CDR3 region: CASSPFKGVELF. In DNA form, the CDR3 reads TGTGCCAGCAGCCCCTTCAAGGGCGTCGAGCTCTTC.

The chain is built from TRBV7-2 and TRBJ2-1; the match to TRBD1 covers 9 bases. The CDR3 runs to 15 residues. Germline V lookup: CDR1 SGHTA, CDR2 FQGNSA. The V and J ends lost 6 bases and 7 bases, in that order; junction bases with no gene match: 10. CDR3 amino acids: CASRPTGGMGNEQFF. In DNA, the CDR3 is TGTGCCAGCAGACCCACAGGGGGCATGGGTAATGAGCAGTTCTTC.

The table lists this clonotype with a few counts. The chain couples TRBV20-1 to TRBJ2-1; 8 bases are shared with TRBD1. The length of the CDR3 is 14 residues. Germline-derived CDR1 and CDR2 are DFQATT and SNEGSKA (reference sequence). With 0 bases clipped from V and 9 bases from J, the junction kept 7 bases outside the gene matches. CDR3 bases: TGCAGTGCTAGAGATATGGACAGGGTGAGTGAGCAGTTCTTC. Translated: CSARDMDRVSEQFF.

The sample holds a few counts of this clonotype. V and J are TRBV27 and TRBJ1-2; D perhaps matches TRBD1 (6 bases). The CDR3 is 13 residues long. Germline values: CDR1 MNHEY, CDR2 SMNVEV (reference sequence). V lost 6 bases, J lost 7 bases, and 15 bases lay in between. CDR3 residues: CASSLREGVGYTF. The CDR3 DNA reads as TGTGCCAGCAGCCTAAGGGAGGGGGTTGGCTACACCTTC.